The rows below give T cell receptor beta chains drawn from one sample of a study of cytomegalovirus exposure and HLA in healthy donors. Method: immunoSEQ multiplex PCR; TCRdb's copy keeps in-frame clones and lacks some. The table lists about 180,000 clones, more than 65% of them singletons. Sequencing was done on a sample of PBMCs. The source is a woman aged 45-60 years in good health and CMV-seronegative. Both conserved end residues are part of each CDR3. Fields, in order: J gene, V gene, D gene, clone size, CDR3 DNA, CDR3 protein. A D gene is named only where the DNA matches it firmly. The listing skips clone size in some rows; elsewhere it reads once, few, many or a size class.

>TRBJ2-7|TRBV15|TRBD2|.
TGTGCCACCAGCAGAGTAAGCGGGAGTGGGAGCGAGCAGTACTTC
CATSRVSGSGSEQYF
>TRBJ2-2|TRBV5-4|TRBD1|.
TGTGCCAGCAGCTTGGGGGGGACAGGGGACACCGGGGAGCTGTTTTTT
CASSLGGTGDTGELFF
>TRBJ2-1|TRBV5-1|TRBD2|.
TGCGCCAGCAGCGTTAGCGGGGCGAACAATGAGCAGTTCTTC
CASSVSGANNEQFF
>TRBJ2-7|TRBV27|TRBD2|.
TGTGCCAGCAGTTTCACCCAGACCGGTGGACTAGCTCCTAAATACGAGCAGTACTTC
CASSFTQTGGLAPKYEQYF
>TRBJ2-2|TRBV6-5|TRBD1|.
TGTGCCAGCAGACGACAGGGGGCGCGAACCGGGGAGCTGTTTTTT
CASRRQGARTGELFF
>TRBJ1-2|TRBV28|TRBD1|.
TGTGCCAGCAGTTTATGGGGACAGGGGGTCTATGGCTACACCTTC
CASSLWGQGVYGYTF
>TRBJ2-7|TRBV5-1|.|few
TGCGCCAGCAGCTTGGGGCAGATCTCCTACGAGCAGTACTTC
CASSLGQISYEQYF
>TRBJ1-2|TRBV11-2|.|once
TGTGCCAGTCAGCTGAGGAATGGAAACTATGGCTACACCTTC
CASQLRNGNYGYTF
>TRBJ2-7|TRBV10-3|.|.
TGTGCCATCAGTGGGGGGCCTTCCTACGAGCAGTACTTC
CAISGGPSYEQYF
>TRBJ2-5|TRBV5-1|.|.
TGCGCCAGCAGCTTGGTGGCGGGGAGACAAGAGACCCAGTACTTC
CASSLVAGRQETQYF
>TRBJ1-1|TRBV21-1|.|.
TGTGCCAGCAACCCCCGCTGGCGGGATAAGATGAACACTGAAGCTTTCTTT
CASNPRWRDKMNTEAFF
>TRBJ2-7|TRBV28|TRBD1|.
TGTGCCAGCAGTTCACCCCGGACAGGGTGGAGCTACGAGCAGTACTTC
CASSSPRTGWSYEQYF
>TRBJ1-2|TRBV10-3|.|.
TGTGCCATGCAGGGAAACTATGGCTACGCCTTC
CAMQGNYGYAF
>TRBJ2-7|TRBV21-1|.|.
TGTGCCAGCAGCACTCAGATTGGAGGCGAGCAGTGCTTC
CASSTQIGGEQCF
>TRBJ1-1|TRBV9|.|.
TGTGCCAGCAGCCCTCAAGCCGCAGGGGACGCTGAAGCTTTCTTT
CASSPQAAGDAEAFF
>TRBJ2-7|TRBV6-5|.|.
TGTGCCAGCAGTTACATGTCTAGCGCCGAGCAGTACTTC
CASSYMSSAEQYF
>TRBJ2-7|TRBV5-4|.|.
TGTGCCAGCAGCGAGTTTGGTCCCTACGAGCAGTACTTC
CASSEFGPYEQYF
>TRBJ2-3|TRBV9|TRBD2|.
TGTGCCAGCAGCGATGGACTAGCGATAGATACGCAGTATTTT
CASSDGLAIDTQYF
>TRBJ2-5|TRBV25-1|TRBD2|.
TGTGCCAGCAGTGGCCAGCGGGGCGGACAAGAGACCCAGTACTTC
CASSGQRGGQETQYF
>TRBJ2-1|TRBV5-5|TRBD2|few
TGTGCCAGCAGCGCAACTAGCGGGAGGGGGTGGAATGAGCAGTTCTTC
CASSATSGRGWNEQFF
>TRBJ2-2|TRBV5-1|TRBD1|.
TGCGCCAGCAGAACTACAGGGGGTGAGGAGGAGCTGTTTTTT
CASRTTGGEEELFF